These 29 T cell receptor beta chains originate from one sample sequenced in a study of T-cell memory formation after mild COVID-19. Each CDR3 protein is one row after TCRdb ran MiXCR on the 5' RACE reads. In the table there are a few hundred thousand distinct CDR3 sequences, 20% to 25% of which are singletons. The sample comprised PBMCs or a T cell subset sorted from them (not recorded which). The receptors were gathered from an adult woman who had mild COVID-19 (a few samples of this study predate the infection). Cell type and time point are not known.

This clonotype was seen many times. The V and J genes are TRBV23-1 and TRBJ1-2; D unclear. TRBV23-1 is recorded as an ORF, its role being uncertain. V dropped 6 bases and J dropped 8 bases, with 4 bases sitting between them. This CDR3 spans 9 amino acids. CDR3 DNA: TGCGCCAGCAGGAGCGGCTACACCTTC. Translated: CASRSGYTF.

In its sample, this clonotype was seen a few times. The V gene is TRBV10-3, the J gene TRBJ2-6, with D possibly being TRBD1 (6 bases). The CDR3 spans 18 residues. The germline V gene has CDR1 ENHRY and CDR2 SYGVKD. Trimming took off 4 bases at V and 1 base at J, with 17 bases between the two ends. CDR3 region: CAISVTGTRFSGANVLTF. In nucleotides, the CDR3 is TGTGCCATCAGTGTGACCGGGACACGTTTTTCTGGGGCCAACGTCCTGACTTTC.

This clonotype has just a few counts. The V gene is TRBV7-9, the J gene TRBJ2-2, with 9 bases that match TRBD1. From germline, CDR1 is SEHNR and CDR2 FQNEAQ (reference sequence). The CDR3 has 16 residues. J gave up 3 bases and V 6 bases, and 8 bases lay outside the gene matches. The DNA of the CDR3 is TGTGCCAGCAGTTTACAGGGGGCGTCGGACACCGGGGAGCTGTTTTTT. Its translation: CASSLQGASDTGELFF.

This chain uses TRBV7-9 with TRBJ2-7; perhaps TRBD2 as D (5 bases). Germline assignment: CDR1 SEHNR and CDR2 FQNEAQ (reference sequence). Between the trimmed V and J ends, which lost 4 bases and 3 bases, there was a span of 13 bases. CDR3 length equals 14 residues. The CDR3 nucleotides are TGTGCCAGCAGCTCCACAGCGGAAATCTACGAGCAGTACTTC. Translated, it gives CASSSTAEIYEQYF.

The chain joins TRBV20-1 to TRBJ1-5, with D possibly TRBD1 on 5 matching bases. V shed 0 bases and J shed 8 bases, with 8 bases lying between them. CDR1 is DFQATT, CDR2 SNEGSKA, per germline (reference sequence). CDR3 length: 12 amino acids. The CDR3 sequence is CSARDGGKPQHF. The DNA of the CDR3 is TGCAGTGCTAGAGATGGGGGGAAGCCCCAGCATTTT.

In its sample, this clonotype was seen a few times. V is TRBV12-3 or TRBV12-4 and J is TRBJ1-1, with D tentatively TRBD1 (6 bases). The length of the CDR3 is 15 residues. V lost 6 bases and J 6 bases, leaving 20 bases between the germline ends. The CDR3 reads CASRDSFTRFSEAFF. CDR3 DNA sequence: TGTGCCAGCAGGGACAGTTTCACCCGGTTCTCTGAAGCTTTCTTT.

J is TRBJ2-1 and V is TRBV18, with a possible D match to TRBD1 (6 bases). Germline assignment: CDR1 KGHSH and CDR2 LQKENI. The V end lost 2 bases, the J end lost 3 bases, and 14 bases lay between the germline ends. The CDR3 runs to 16 residues. The DNA for the CDR3 is TGTGCCAGCTCACCAAACGAGGGGGAGTACTACAATGAGCAGTTCTTC. This codes for CASSPNEGEYYNEQFF.

The chain carries TRBV5-6 and TRBJ1-4, with D maybe TRBD1 (5 bases). V shed 1 base and J shed 4 bases, with 17 bases lying between them. CDR1 and CDR2 from the germline V gene are SGHDT and YYEEEE. This CDR3 comprises 17 residues. The DNA of the CDR3 is TGTGCCAGCAGCTTGTGGGGCAGCCAAGGGAATAATGAAAAACTGTTTTTT. It codes for CASSLWGSQGNNEKLFF.

This clonotype was observed a handful of times. The genes are TRBV11-1 and TRBJ1-1, with D perhaps matching TRBD1 (5 bases). Per the germline V gene, CDR1 is SGHAT and CDR2 is FQDESV (reference sequence). The germline V and J ends were trimmed by 1 base and 8 bases, with 20 bases remaining between them. The length of the CDR3 is 16 residues. The CDR3 DNA sequence: TGTGCCAGCAGCTTAGTCGGCAGGGATCTCCCGCCGGAAGCTTTCTTT. It specifies CASSLVGRDLPPEAFF.

The J gene is TRBJ1-2, the V gene TRBV25-1; TRBD1 is a possible D gene (6 bases). Trimming stripped 2 bases from V and 4 bases from J, with 8 bases between. CDR1 MGHDK and CDR2 SYGVNS come from the germline V gene. The CDR3 totals 13 residues. CDR3 amino acids: CASSEDRSYGYTF. CDR3 coding DNA: TGTGCCAGCAGTGAAGACAGGAGCTATGGCTACACCTTC.

This clonotype was seen a few times. The chain combines TRBV6-1 with TRBJ2-4; tentatively, D is TRBD1 (6 bases). Germline loops: CDR1 MNHNS, CDR2 SASEGT. The CDR3 has 13 residues. V lost 3 bases and J lost 6, with 9 bases in between. CDR3 sequence (DNA): TGTGCCAGCAGTGAGACGGACAGAAACATTCAGTACTTC. Amino acids: CASSETDRNIQYF.

V and J are TRBV20-1 and TRBJ1-3, with unresolved D. V was cut by 2 bases and J by 4 bases, with 12 bases left in between. The CDR3 contains 14 residues. From germline, CDR1 is DFQATT and CDR2 SNEGSKA (reference sequence). As DNA, the CDR3 is TGCAGTGCTAGACCCTGGGCCAGCGGAAACACCATATATTTT. This encodes CSARPWASGNTIYF.

V usage is TRBV20-1 and J usage is TRBJ2-3; TRBD2 agrees at 8 bases. Germline CDR1 reads DFQATT; CDR2 reads SNEGSKA (reference sequence). CDR3 length: 16 residues. After removal of 3 bases from V and 6 bases from J, the junction contained 14 bases not matched to a gene. The CDR3 region has the DNA TGCAGTGCTAGGGAGATAGCGGGATGGCAATCCGATACGCAGTATTTT. It translates to CSAREIAGWQSDTQYF.

This clonotype occurred a few times. The chain is built from TRBV5-1 and TRBJ1-2; D is unclear. With 1 base removed from V and 1 base from J, the gap between germline ends came to 8 bases. CDR1 and CDR2 (germline): SGHRS, YFSETQ. There are 14 residues in the CDR3. Here the CDR3 reads CASSLNSNNYGYTF. CDR3 DNA: TGCGCCAGCAGCTTGAATTCGAATAACTATGGCTACACCTTC.

This clonotype was picked up a small number of times. V gene TRBV6-1 combines with J gene TRBJ1-4; TRBD1 matches at 7 bases. CDR1 MNHNS and CDR2 SASEGT come from the germline V gene. CDR3 length: 15 amino acids. V was clipped by 6 bases and J by 4 bases; unmatched bases: 8. The CDR3 bases are TGTGCCAGCAGAAGAAAGGGACAGATTAATGAAAAACTGTTTTTT. Translated, it gives CASRRKGQINEKLFF.

V gene TRBV6-5 combines with J gene TRBJ2-3; unclear D gene. The CDR3 length is 17 residues. Germline V gene sequence: CDR1 MNHEY, CDR2 SVGAGI. Deletions cut 0 bases from V and 0 bases from J, with 13 bases between. In DNA, the CDR3 is TGTGCCAGCAGTTACTCTGGAGTTGTTGGTAGCACAGATACGCAGTATTTT. This encodes CASSYSGVVGSTDTQYF.

J is TRBJ2-3 and V is TRBV6-5; the D call may be TRBD1 or TRBD2 (5 bases each). This CDR3 is built from 14 residues. Germline V gene lookup returns CDR1 MNHEY and CDR2 SVGAGI. V was trimmed by 4 bases and J by 2 bases, leaving 10 bases between them. The CDR3 sequence: CASSSGPNTDTQYF. The CDR3 bases are TGTGCCAGCAGTTCGGGACCAAACACAGATACGCAGTATTTT.

This clonotype was counted only a few times. The chain uses TRBV7-8 and TRBJ2-5, with 10 bases fitting TRBD2. Per germline, CDR1 SGHVS and CDR2 FQNEAQ. The CDR3 has 15 residues. The junction had 3 bases not matched to a gene; V was cut back by 2 bases and J by 3 bases. In nucleotides, the CDR3 is TGTGCCAGCAGCTTACACACTAGCGGGGAAGAGACCCAGTACTTC. Translation gives CASSLHTSGEETQYF.

V is TRBV6-6 and J is TRBJ1-5; maybe TRBD1 (5 bases). This CDR3 contains 16 residues. The germline V gene encodes CDR1 MNHNY and CDR2 SVGAGI (reference sequence). V lost 2 bases, J lost 4 bases, and 15 bases lay in between. CDR3 nucleotide sequence: TGTGCCAGCAGTTACGAGGGGAATAGGGGTAATCAGCCCCAGCATTTT. This codes for CASSYEGNRGNQPQHF.

This clonotype was found many times. The V gene is TRBV9, the J gene TRBJ1-4; the D is unclear. Per the germline V gene, CDR1 is SGDLS and CDR2 is YYNGEE. The V end lost 2 bases, the J end lost 7 bases, and 12 bases lay between the germline ends. This CDR3 spans 14 amino acids. CDR3 in DNA: TGTGCCAGCAGCGTGGGCCGCGGCGGTGAAAAACTGTTTTTT. Its protein product is CASSVGRGGEKLFF.

The J gene is TRBJ2-3, the V gene TRBV6-2 or TRBV6-3, with 12 positions matching TRBD1. Germline V gives CDR1 MNHEY, CDR2 SVGEGT. The CDR3 sequence is 16 residues long. With V trimmed by 8 bases and J by 0 bases, 6 bases remained unmatched. CDR3 sequence reads: CASGWDRGRSTDTQYF. The CDR3 region has the DNA TGTGCCAGCGGTTGGGACAGGGGGCGCAGCACAGATACGCAGTATTTT.

This clonotype was seen a few times. The chain carries TRBV6-5 and TRBJ2-7; TRBD1 agrees at 7 bases. With 6 bases clipped from V and 6 bases from J, the junction kept 8 bases outside the gene matches. Germline assignment: CDR1 MNHEY and CDR2 SVGAGI. CDR3 length equals 13 residues. The CDR3 DNA reads TGTGCCAGCAGGTACAGGGGACCCTCCGAGCAGTACTTC. This codes for CASRYRGPSEQYF.

This clonotype was detected only a few times. The rearrangement links TRBV18 to TRBJ1-1; 8 positions match TRBD1. Germline V gene lookup returns CDR1 KGHSH and CDR2 LQKENI. The CDR3 has 14 amino acids. Trimming cost V 8 bases and J 1 base; bases outside gene matches: 6. CDR3 in amino acids: CASSQGAGNTEAFF. CDR3 nucleotides: TGTGCCAGCAGTCAGGGGGCGGGGAACACTGAAGCTTTCTTT. The variable domain in full, with the rest retrieved from reference TRBV18 and TRBJ1-1, is NAGVMQNPRHLVRRRGQEARLRCSPMKGHSHVYWYRQLPEEGLKFMVYLQKENIIDESGMPKERFSAEFPKEGPSILRIQQVVRGDSAAYFCASSQGAGNTEAFFGQGTRLTVV.

In its sample, this clonotype was seen a few times. The chain uses TRBV12-3 or TRBV12-4 and TRBJ1-2; D unclear. This CDR3 spans 13 amino acids. V lost 5 bases and J 6 bases, leaving 13 bases between the germline ends. CDR3 amino acids: CASSEQGFHGYTF. For the CDR3, the DNA is TGTGCCAGCAGTGAGCAAGGGTTCCATGGCTACACCTTC.

The rearrangement joins TRBV20-1 to TRBJ2-2; TRBD2 aligns across 8 bases. Germline assignment: CDR1 DFQATT and CDR2 SNEGSKA (reference sequence). J gave up 0 bases and V 3 bases, and 12 bases lay outside the gene matches. The CDR3 has 18 amino acids. The CDR3 region has the DNA TGCAGTGCTAGGGAATTGGGCGGGGGGACCACGAACACCGGGGAGCTGTTTTTT. Translating it yields CSARELGGGTTNTGELFF.

V usage is TRBV12-3 or TRBV12-4 and J usage is TRBJ1-2, with a possible D match to TRBD1 (5 bases). CDR3 length: 13 residues. V lost 7 bases and J lost 1, with 10 bases in between. The CDR3 DNA follows: TGTGCCAGCACCTGGGGGGGTAACTATGGCTACACCTTC. It yields the protein CASTWGGNYGYTF.

CDR3 DNA: TGCAGTGCTAGTGCCCCGACTAGCGGCCTGGGGGTGTTCTTC. Encoded protein: CSASAPTSGLGVFF. This rearrangement joins TRBV20-1 to TRBJ2-1, with TRBD2 matching over 9 bases. Germline V gene lookup returns CDR1 DFQATT and CDR2 SNEGSKA (reference sequence). The junction had 15 bases not matched to a gene; V was cut back by 3 bases and J by 15 bases. The CDR3 is 14 amino acids.

This clonotype was picked up many times. This rearrangement joins TRBV5-1 to TRBJ2-1, with TRBD2 identical over 7 bases. The length of the CDR3 is 15 residues. Per the germline V gene, CDR1 is SGHRS and CDR2 is YFSETQ. V shed 0 bases, J shed 6 bases, and the junction held 6 bases outside the gene matches. CDR3 sequence (DNA): TGCGCCAGCAGCTTGGACAGCGGGGCGGGCAATGAGCAGTTCTTC. Encoded protein: CASSLDSGAGNEQFF.

The chain uses TRBV12-3 or TRBV12-4 and TRBJ1-4; unclear D gene. The CDR3 length is 14 residues. The V end lost 5 bases, the J end lost 3 bases, and 10 bases lay between the germline ends. This CDR3 reads CASSPRTPNEKLFF. The DNA of the CDR3 is TGTGCCAGCAGTCCCCGGACCCCTAATGAAAAACTGTTTTTT.